Listed below are T cell receptor beta chains from one sample, sequenced in a study of cytomegalovirus exposure and HLA in healthy donors. TCRdb's table, derived via immunoSEQ multiplex PCR, lists solely in-frame clones and lacks some. The sample includes around 150,000 clones, less than 90% seen only once; the top ten take 5% to 7%. Input material: PBMCs. These receptor sequences come from a woman aged 25-40 years in good health and CMV-seronegative. The CDR3 runs from the conserved cysteine through the conserved F or W. A D gene is named only where the DNA matches it firmly. Clone size appears in some rows only: once, few, many, or a class for an expanded clone.

D: TRBD1
J: TRBJ1-5
V: TRBV28
size: NA
CDR3: CASSTGALQPQHF
DNA: TGTGCCAGCAGTACAGGGGCACTACAGCCCCAGCATTTT

D: TRBD2
J: TRBJ2-1
V: TRBV5-6
size: medium-sized
CDR3: CASSPNPSGGPYNEQFF
DNA: TGTGCCAGCAGCCCCAATCCTAGCGGGGGGCCCTACAATGAGCAGTTCTTC

D: NA
J: TRBJ1-1
V: TRBV9
size: NA
CDR3: CASSVGHRNTEAFF
DNA: TGTGCCAGCAGCGTAGGACACCGGAACACTGAAGCTTTCTTT

D: NA
J: TRBJ1-1
V: TRBV27
size: many
CDR3: CASSLYMGSTEAFF
DNA: TGTGCCAGCAGCCTCTATATGGGGAGCACTGAAGCTTTCTTT

D: NA
J: TRBJ2-1
V: TRBV5-1
size: NA
CDR3: CASSLWSGGSYNEQFF
DNA: TGCGCCAGCAGCTTGTGGAGCGGAGGCTCCTACAATGAGCAGTTCTTC

D: TRBD2
J: TRBJ2-7
V: TRBV11-1
size: once
CDR3: CASSLWTRSPYEQYF
DNA: TGTGCCAGCAGCTTGTGGACTAGAAGTCCCTACGAGCAGTACTTC

D: TRBD1
J: TRBJ1-1
V: TRBV7-6
size: NA
CDR3: CASSPWTGPTEAFF
DNA: TGTGCCAGCAGCCCCTGGACAGGGCCAACTGAAGCTTTCTTT

D: NA
J: TRBJ2-7
V: TRBV13
size: NA
CDR3: CASSLGRGQQYF
DNA: TGTGCCAGCAGCTTAGGTCGGGGCCAGCAGTACTTC

D: NA
J: TRBJ2-7
V: TRBV5-1
size: NA
CDR3: CASSGSGTGYVQYF
DNA: TGCGCCAGCAGCGGATCCGGGACGGGGTATGTGCAGTACTTC

D: NA
J: TRBJ1-1
V: TRBV6-6
size: once
CDR3: CASSSSRTHWNTEAFF
DNA: TGTGCCAGCAGTTCCAGCAGGACACATTGGAACACTGAAGCTTTCTTT

D: TRBD2
J: TRBJ2-3
V: TRBV7-2
size: NA
CDR3: CASSLSGATDTQYF
DNA: TGTGCCAGCAGCCTCAGCGGGGCCACAGATACGCAGTATTTT

D: TRBD1
J: TRBJ1-4
V: TRBV5-6
size: NA
CDR3: CASSLRTGNEKLFF
DNA: TGTGCCAGCAGCTTGCGGACAGGGAACGAAAAACTGTTTTTT

D: NA
J: TRBJ2-5
V: TRBV28
size: NA
CDR3: CASSSLSGYQETQYF
DNA: TGTGCCAGCAGTTCCCTCAGCGGGTATCAAGAGACCCAGTACTTC

D: NA
J: TRBJ2-7
V: TRBV15
size: NA
CDR3: CATSRSWGVTYEQYF
DNA: TGTGCCACCAGCAGAAGTTGGGGGGTAACCTACGAGCAGTACTTC

D: NA
J: TRBJ1-1
V: TRBV6-5
size: NA
CDR3: CASQITGMNTEAFF
DNA: TGTGCCAGTCAGATTACAGGGATGAACACTGAAGCTTTCTTT

D: NA
J: TRBJ1-2
V: TRBV18
size: NA
CDR3: CASSPEPGAYGYTF
DNA: TGTGCCAGCTCACCAGAGCCGGGGGCCTATGGCTACACCTTC

D: NA
J: TRBJ1-6
V: TRBV27
size: NA
CDR3: CASSLSVSFKAGNSPLHF
DNA: TGTGCCAGCAGTTTATCGGTTAGTTTCAAAGCCGGGAATTCACCCCTCCACTTT

D: TRBD1
J: TRBJ1-1
V: TRBV6-5
size: NA
CDR3: CATRGTGRTEAFF
DNA: TGTGCCACCAGGGGGACAGGGAGGACTGAAGCTTTCTTT

D: NA
J: TRBJ1-2
V: TRBV6-5
size: NA
CDR3: CASSPRGLSVGGYTF
DNA: TGTGCCAGCAGTCCGCGAGGCCTATCTGTCGGAGGCTACACCTTC

D: NA
J: TRBJ1-3
V: TRBV2
size: NA
CDR3: CASSGGTGNTIYF
DNA: TGTGCCAGCAGTGGAGGGACTGGAAACACCATATATTTT

D: NA
J: TRBJ1-6
V: TRBV10-3
size: NA
CDR3: CAISEGQNNSPLHF
DNA: TGTGCCATCAGTGAGGGACAGAATAATTCACCCCTCCACTTT

D: TRBD2
J: TRBJ2-1
V: TRBV6-5
size: NA
CDR3: CASSYSRLANNEQFF
DNA: TGTGCCAGCAGTTACTCGCGACTAGCGAACAATGAGCAGTTCTTC

D: TRBD1
J: TRBJ1-2
V: TRBV15
size: NA
CDR3: CATSRGTPDRARGYTF
DNA: TGTGCCACCAGCCGAGGTACCCCGGACAGGGCCCGGGGCTACACCTTC

D: TRBD1
J: TRBJ2-7
V: TRBV18
size: NA
CDR3: CASSSGTGGREQYF
DNA: TGTGCCAGCTCATCTGGGACAGGGGGAAGGGAGCAGTACTTC

D: NA
J: TRBJ1-2
V: TRBV7-6
size: NA
CDR3: CASSLGSPAGGTYGYTF
DNA: TGTGCCAGCAGCTTAGGGTCGCCCGCGGGAGGAACTTATGGCTACACCTTC

D: TRBD1
J: TRBJ1-1
V: TRBV27
size: NA
CDR3: CASSPSTGEMNTEAFF
DNA: TGTGCCAGCAGTCCCTCGACAGGGGAAATGAACACTGAAGCTTTCTTT

D: TRBD1
J: TRBJ1-2
V: TRBV30
size: NA
CDR3: CAWSAQAGQSYGYTF
DNA: TGTGCCTGGAGTGCGCAGGCGGGACAGTCCTATGGCTACACCTTC

D: TRBD1
J: TRBJ1-2
V: TRBV14
size: NA
CDR3: CASSQQTGAGYTF
DNA: TGTGCCAGCAGCCAACAGACAGGGGCTGGCTACACCTTC

D: NA
J: TRBJ1-2
V: TRBV5-4
size: NA
CDR3: CASSLAQGRVNYGYTF
DNA: TGTGCCAGCAGCTTGGCCCAGGGGCGCGTTAACTATGGCTACACCTTC

D: NA
J: TRBJ1-5
V: TRBV7-2
size: few
CDR3: CASSLGGVNQPQHF
DNA: TGTGCCAGCAGCTTAGGTGGGGTGAATCAGCCCCAGCATTTT

D: TRBD2
J: TRBJ2-5
V: TRBV5-1
size: NA
CDR3: CASSLGLAGRQETQYF
DNA: TGCGCCAGCAGCTTGGGACTAGCGGGGCGCCAAGAGACCCAGTACTTC